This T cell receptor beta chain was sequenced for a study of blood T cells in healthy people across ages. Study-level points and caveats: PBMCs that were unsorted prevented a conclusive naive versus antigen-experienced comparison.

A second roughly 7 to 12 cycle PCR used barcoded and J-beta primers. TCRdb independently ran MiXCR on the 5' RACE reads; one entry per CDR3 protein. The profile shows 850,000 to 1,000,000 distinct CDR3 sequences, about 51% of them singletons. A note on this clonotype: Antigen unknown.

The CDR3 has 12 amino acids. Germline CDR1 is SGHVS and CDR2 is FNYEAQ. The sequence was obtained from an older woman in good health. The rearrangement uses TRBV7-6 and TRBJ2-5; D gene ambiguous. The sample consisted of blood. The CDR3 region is CAPQVGSCEQYF. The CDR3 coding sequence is TGTGCTCCCCAGGTAGGCTCTTGTGAGCAGTACTTC.